Listed here are 26 T cell receptor beta chains from one sample, sequenced in a study of blood T cell repertoires in COVID-19. Profiling relied on immunoSEQ multiplex PCR, and the TCRdb table lists in-frame clones only, not all of them. The sample consists of roughly 120,000 clones, 84% of them appearing once. The sequencing input was peripheral blood. Receptors were obtained from a woman between 50 and 59 years old with acute or convalescent COVID-19.

This sequence joins TRBV19 and TRBJ2-1; tentatively, D is TRBD1 (6 bases). V was pared by 9 bases and J by 7 bases, with 13 bases between. Germline V CDR1 and CDR2: LNHDA, SQIVND (reference sequence). This CDR3 has 12 residues. This CDR3 is CASTDSMNEQFF. CDR3 nucleotides: TGTGCCAGCACGGACAGTATGAATGAGCAGTTCTTC.

J is TRBJ2-7 and V is TRBV6-4; 10 nucleotides line up with TRBD2. The trim removed 5 bases at V and 2 bases at J, leaving 9 bases unmatched. Germline lookup yields CDR1 MRHNA and CDR2 SNTAGT. CDR3 length: 16 amino acids. As DNA, the CDR3 is TGTGCCAGCAGTCCCGTCGCTAGCGGGAGACCCTACGAGCAGTACTTC. Protein product: CASSPVASGRPYEQYF.

The chain couples TRBV5-1 to TRBJ2-1, with a tentative D call TRBD2 (6 bases). CDR1 and CDR2 from the germline V gene are SGHRS and YFSETQ. V lost 6 bases and J 3 bases, leaving 19 bases between the germline ends. This CDR3 is built from 16 residues. The CDR3 protein is CASTGGRRDGYNEQFF. CDR3 nucleotides: TGCGCCAGCACTGGAGGGCGGCGGGATGGCTACAATGAGCAGTTCTTC.

CDR3 sequence reads: CAFHRVVSDYGYTF. The CDR3 DNA is TGTGCCTTTCACAGGGTGGTGAGTGACTATGGCTACACCTTC. J is TRBJ1-2 and V is TRBV24-1; a weak D match, TRBD1 (6 bases). Trimming shortened V by 12 bases and J by 3 bases, and 19 bases separated the two germline ends. In germline, CDR1 is KGHDR, CDR2 SFDVKD. There are 14 residues in the CDR3.

CDR3 residues: CSASPDKNTEAFF. The CDR3 DNA reads as TGCAGTGCTAGTCCAGACAAGAACACTGAAGCTTTCTTT. This chain connects TRBV20-1 to TRBJ1-1; D uncertain. Germline V CDR1 and CDR2: DFQATT, SNEGSKA (reference sequence). This CDR3 has 13 residues. V lost 3 bases, J lost 1 base, and 9 bases lay in between.

V gene TRBV30 combines with J gene TRBJ2-7; TRBD2 matches 8 bases. The CDR3 has 13 amino acids. Trimming at V came to 4 bases and at J to 1 base, leaving 3 bases not matched to a gene. CDR1 GTSNPN and CDR2 SVGIG come from the germline V gene (reference sequence). For the CDR3, the DNA is TGTGCCTGGACCTCTAGCGGGTCCTACGAGCAGTACTTC. Its translation is CAWTSSGSYEQYF.

The gene calls are TRBV28 and TRBJ1-1; tentative D call: TRBD1 (6 bases). CDR3 length equals 15 residues. V was clipped by 4 bases and J by 3 bases, with 15 bases between them. CDR1 and CDR2 (germline): MDHEN, SYDVKM. CDR3 coding DNA: TGTGCCAGCAGTTCCCCAAACAGGGCGGACACTGAAGCTTTCTTT. This gives the protein CASSSPNRADTEAFF.

V and J are TRBV25-1 and TRBJ1-1, with a weak D call TRBD1 (5 bases). Trimming took 8 bases from V and 4 from J, leaving 14 bases between them. CDR3 length: 13 residues. Per germline, CDR1 MGHDK and CDR2 SYGVNS. In DNA form, the CDR3 reads TGTGCCAGCGCCTTGGGGGGGGGCACTGAAGCTTTCTTT. It yields the protein CASALGGGTEAFF. Based on the CDR3 plus reference TRBV25-1 and TRBJ1-1, the full variable domain is EADIYQTPRYLVIGTGKKITLECSQTMGHDKMYWYQQDPGMELHLIHYSYGVNSTEKGDLSSESTVSRIRTEHFPLTLESARPSHTSQYLCASALGGGTEAFFGQGTRLTVV.

Comments on this clone: An end of the junction differs from the germline gene, which may be a read error. This chain uses TRBV10-3 with TRBJ2-7, with TRBD1 identical over 9 bases. The CDR3 is 11 amino acids. Germline loops: CDR1 ENHRY, CDR2 SYGVKD. DNA for the CDR3: TGTGCCATCAGTGAGTCCGGGACAGGGATCTTC. Translated, it gives CAISESGTGIF.

The chain carries TRBV24-1 and TRBJ2-2; 9 nucleotides agree with TRBD1. Losses at the gene ends were 7 bases for V and 6 bases for J; bases not matched to a gene: 14. The CDR3 sequence is 17 residues long. Germline V gene data show CDR1 as KGHDR and CDR2 as SFDVKD. CDR3 protein: CATSSLTSGQGPGELFF. In nucleotides, the CDR3 is TGTGCCACCAGCTCCCTAACGTCGGGACAGGGTCCCGGGGAGCTGTTTTTT.

The chain couples TRBV12-3 or TRBV12-4 to TRBJ2-1; possible D gene TRBD1, 5 bases. The V end was cut by 6 bases, the J end by 9 bases, with 9 bases between. The CDR3 extends over 11 amino acids. CDR3 DNA: TGTGCCAGCAGCAAGGGGATTGAGCAGTTCTTC. Its translation: CASSKGIEQFF.

The V call is TRBV19, the J call TRBJ2-7; a possible D gene is TRBD1 (6 bases). Germline V lookup: CDR1 LNHDA, CDR2 SQIVND (reference sequence). The CDR3 has 13 amino acids. Trimming cost V 3 bases and J 4 bases, with 10 bases left between them. The CDR3 is CASSITGNYEQYF. The CDR3 nucleotides read TGTGCCAGTAGTATTACAGGGAATTACGAGCAGTACTTC.

This rearrangement joins TRBV19 to TRBJ1-4; perhaps TRBD1 as D (5 bases). CDR3 size: 17 residues. The ends were cut back, 3 bases at V and 5 bases at J, with 19 bases in the middle. The germline V gene has CDR1 LNHDA and CDR2 SQIVND (reference sequence). CDR3 coding DNA: TGTGCCAGTAGTATCGGGACTTACGACAGCGCCAATGAAAAACTGTTTTTT. It translates to CASSIGTYDSANEKLFF.

This clone has just a few counts. The chain carries TRBV9 and TRBJ2-1; 7 bases map to TRBD1. Looked up from germline, CDR1 is SGDLS and CDR2 is YYNGEE. Trimming took 3 bases from V and 4 from J; bases not matched to a gene: 10. CDR3 length: 16 residues. This chain's CDR3 is CASSARGTVNYNEQFF. In DNA form, the CDR3 reads TGTGCCAGCAGCGCGAGAGGGACAGTAAATTACAATGAGCAGTTCTTC.

The chain carries TRBV6-5 and TRBJ1-5; D uncertain. The CDR3 is made up of 14 amino acids. V was shortened by 4 bases and J by 6 bases, with 13 bases between the two germline ends. Germline CDR1 MNHEY, CDR2 SVGAGI. The CDR3 bases are TGTGCCAGCAGTTTAATCGGCCCTAGTCAGCCCCAGCATTTT. It yields the protein CASSLIGPSQPQHF.

The chain recombines TRBV4-2 with TRBJ1-2; D gene ambiguous. Germline assignment: CDR1 LGHNA and CDR2 YNFKEQ. The CDR3 length is 17 residues. Trimming took 1 base from V and 0 from J, leaving 15 bases between them. CDR3 sequence: CASSQAQTKLANYGYTF. The CDR3 DNA reads as TGTGCCAGCAGCCAAGCTCAGACAAAACTTGCTAACTATGGCTACACCTTC.

Worth noting for this clone: An end of the junction differs from the germline gene, which may be a read error. V usage is TRBV5-1 and J usage is TRBJ1-1; 9 nucleotides agree with TRBD1. Per the germline V gene, CDR1 is SGHRS and CDR2 is YFSETQ. The CDR3 has 14 amino acids. CDR3 bases: TGCGCCAGCAGCCCAGGACAGGGGAACGCTGAAGCTTTCTTT. Its protein product is CASSPGQGNAEAFF.

V usage is TRBV10-3 and J usage is TRBJ2-3; TRBD2 matches at 14 bases. This CDR3 has 17 residues. V lost 7 bases and J lost 6; bases outside the gene matches: 12. CDR1 ENHRY and CDR2 SYGVKD come from the germline V gene. The CDR3 region is CAITPGLAGVGPDTQYF. As DNA, the CDR3 is TGTGCCATCACTCCGGGACTAGCGGGGGTCGGTCCGGATACGCAGTATTTT.

This rearrangement joins TRBV5-8 to TRBJ2-6; D perhaps matches TRBD1 (6 bases). This CDR3 is built from 14 residues. In germline, CDR1 is SGHTS, CDR2 YDEGEE. Trimming took 4 bases from V and 5 from J, leaving 10 bases between them. Here the CDR3 DNA reads TGTGCCAGCAGCATACGGGACAGGGCCAACGTCCTGACTTTC. Translating it yields CASSIRDRANVLTF.

The chain is built from TRBV5-1 and TRBJ2-2; D remains ambiguous. Germline CDR1 and CDR2: SGHRS and YFSETQ. Trimming left V 4 bases short and J 6 bases short, with 7 bases between. The CDR3 has 12 amino acids. CDR3 in amino acids: CASSPRAGELFF. The DNA of the CDR3 is TGCGCCAGCAGCCCCCGAGCCGGGGAGCTGTTTTTT.

The rearrangement uses TRBV2 and TRBJ2-1, with 9 bases identical to TRBD1. The V and J ends lost 1 base and 11 bases, in that order; junction bases with no gene match: 6. Germline CDR1 and CDR2: SNHLY and FYNNEI. CDR3 length: 14 residues. CDR3 sequence reads: CASSEGTGAPKQFF. The CDR3 bases are TGTGCCAGCAGTGAAGGGACAGGGGCCCCTAAGCAGTTCTTC.

The chain uses TRBV5-4 and TRBJ1-2; weak D call: TRBD1 (5 bases). The CDR3 has 14 amino acids. Per germline, CDR1 SGHNT and CDR2 YYREEE (reference sequence). Trimming shortened V by 4 bases and J by 6 bases, and 16 bases separated the two germline ends. In DNA form, the CDR3 reads TGTGCCAGCAGCCGCGTAGGGGAGGCGAATGGCTACACCTTC. This codes for CASSRVGEANGYTF.

In this sample, this clone turned up a few times. The rearrangement joins TRBV2 to TRBJ1-5, with a tentative D call TRBD1 (6 bases). CDR1 SNHLY and CDR2 FYNNEI come from the germline V gene. The ends were cut back, 6 bases at V and 4 bases at J, with 13 bases in the middle. There are 14 residues in the CDR3. CDR3 sequence reads: CASRGRDKNQPQHF. CDR3 coding DNA: TGTGCCAGCAGGGGCAGGGACAAGAATCAGCCCCAGCATTTT.

This rearrangement joins TRBV5-1 to TRBJ2-2, with 7 bases aligning to TRBD2. The trim removed 4 bases at V and 6 bases at J, leaving 12 bases unmatched. The CDR3 loop spans 16 amino acids. The germline CDR1 and CDR2 sequences are SGHRS and YFSETQ. The CDR3 DNA reads TGCGCCAGCAGCCAATTGGGCGGGGGAATGGCCGGGGAGCTGTTTTTT. This translates into CASSQLGGGMAGELFF.

V is TRBV2 and J is TRBJ2-7; 11 bases map to TRBD2. The junction had 5 bases not matched to a gene; V was cut back by 6 bases and J by 4 bases. CDR1 is SNHLY, CDR2 FYNNEI, per germline. The CDR3 is 14 residues long. This chain's CDR3 is CASRSTSGGYEQYF. CDR3 in DNA: TGTGCCAGCAGGTCAACTAGCGGGGGATACGAGCAGTACTTC.

The chain employs TRBV10-3 and TRBJ1-2, with a possible D match to TRBD1 (6 bases). Germline V lookup: CDR1 ENHRY, CDR2 SYGVKD. This CDR3 comprises 13 residues. V dropped 11 bases and J dropped 5 bases, with 18 bases sitting between them. This CDR3 reads CASHTGTIYGYTF. DNA of the CDR3: TGTGCCTCGCACACAGGGACAATATATGGCTACACCTTC.